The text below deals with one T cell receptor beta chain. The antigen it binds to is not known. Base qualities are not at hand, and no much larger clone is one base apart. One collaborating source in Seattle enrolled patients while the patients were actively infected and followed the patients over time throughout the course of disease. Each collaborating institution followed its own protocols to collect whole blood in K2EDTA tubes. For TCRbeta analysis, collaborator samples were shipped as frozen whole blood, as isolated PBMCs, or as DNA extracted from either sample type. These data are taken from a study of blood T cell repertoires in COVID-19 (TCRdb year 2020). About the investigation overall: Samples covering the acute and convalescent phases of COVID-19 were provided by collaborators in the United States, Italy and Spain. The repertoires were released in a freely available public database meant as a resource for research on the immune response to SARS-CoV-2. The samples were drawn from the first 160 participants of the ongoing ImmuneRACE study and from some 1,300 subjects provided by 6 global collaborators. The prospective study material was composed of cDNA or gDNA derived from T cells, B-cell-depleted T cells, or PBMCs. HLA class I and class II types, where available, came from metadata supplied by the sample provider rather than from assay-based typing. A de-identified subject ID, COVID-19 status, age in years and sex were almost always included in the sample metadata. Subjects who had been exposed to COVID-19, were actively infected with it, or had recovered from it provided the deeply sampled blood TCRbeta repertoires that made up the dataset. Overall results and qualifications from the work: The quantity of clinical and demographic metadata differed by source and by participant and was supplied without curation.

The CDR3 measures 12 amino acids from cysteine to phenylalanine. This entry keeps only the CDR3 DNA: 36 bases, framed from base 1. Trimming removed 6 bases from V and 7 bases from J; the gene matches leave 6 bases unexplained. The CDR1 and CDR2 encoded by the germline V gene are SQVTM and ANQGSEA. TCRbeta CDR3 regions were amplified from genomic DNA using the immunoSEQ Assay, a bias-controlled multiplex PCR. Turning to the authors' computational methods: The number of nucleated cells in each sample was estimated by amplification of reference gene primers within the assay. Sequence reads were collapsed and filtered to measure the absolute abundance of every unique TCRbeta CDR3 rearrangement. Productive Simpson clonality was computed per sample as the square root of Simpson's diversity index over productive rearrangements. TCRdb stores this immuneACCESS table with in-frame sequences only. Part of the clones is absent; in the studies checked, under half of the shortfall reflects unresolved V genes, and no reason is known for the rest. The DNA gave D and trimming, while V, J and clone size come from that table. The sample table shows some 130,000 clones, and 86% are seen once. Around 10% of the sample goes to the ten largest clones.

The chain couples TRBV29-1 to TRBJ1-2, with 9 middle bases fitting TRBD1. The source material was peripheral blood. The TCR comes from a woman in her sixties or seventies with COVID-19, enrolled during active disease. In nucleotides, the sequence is TGCAGCGTGCTCAGACAGGGGGGTGGCTACACCTTC. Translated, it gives CSVLRQGGGYTF.